This T cell receptor beta chain was profiled in a study of molecular identifiers for immune sequencing clone quantification. Looking at the study overall: In replicates, RNA from roughly 21,000 or 96,000 naive CD8 cells was divided five ways and four parts were sequenced.

Preparation methods for the bulk TCR libraries were those previously described, with listed TCR primers. A single record per CDR3 protein comes from TCRdb applying MiXCR to the PCR reads. The sample lists tens of thousands of distinct CDR3 sequences, around 18% occurring once. Preparation of naive CD8 libraries involved about 17,000 to 1,100,000 sorted cells and 10%, 30% or 50% RNA. This clonotype was seen repeatedly, ten times or more. The sample was naive CD8+ T cells from blood, with Jurkat cell RNA spiked in. Stated subset: FACS-sorted CD8+CD4-CCR7+CD45RA+ naive T cells. The receptor comes from a human donor in good health. Some libraries in this study had Jurkat cell RNA spiked in.

This CDR3 is CASSPGLERGLRGEQFF. CDR3 bases: TGTGCCAGCAGCCCTGGCTTGGAGCGGGGACTCAGGGGTGAGCAGTTCTTC. The chain links TRBV7-7 to TRBJ2-1, with a possible D match to TRBD2 (7 bases). Germline V gene data show CDR1 as SSHAT and CDR2 as FNYEAQ (reference sequence). Trimming removed 5 bases from V and 9 bases from J, with 26 bases in between. This CDR3 is built from 17 residues.